A selection of T cell receptor beta chains follows, all from one sample in a study of cytomegalovirus exposure and HLA in healthy donors. Libraries were prepared by immunoSEQ multiplex PCR; TCRdb keeps only in-frame clonotypes and omits some of them. The table has about 190,000 clones, 75% to 85% seen once. The sequenced sample consisted of PBMCs. The receptors were gathered from a young woman in good health and CMV-seropositive. CDR3s include the opening cysteine and the closing phenylalanine or tryptophan. The D gene is left open where the match is weak. Part of the rows lack a size; the others show once, few, many or a class for expanded clones.

TRBJ1-2,.,TRBV6-1,.,TGTGCCAGCAGTGCGAGCGGGGACTATGGCTACACCTTC,CASSASGDYGYTF
TRBJ1-1,TRBD1,TRBV5-4,.,TGTGCCAGCAGCTTGGAGACAGGGGTCGTAGCTTTCTTT,CASSLETGVVAFF
TRBJ1-6,TRBD1,TRBV4-1,few,TGCGCCAGCAGCCAGGACGGGACAGGGAATAATTCACCCCTCCACTTT,CASSQDGTGNNSPLHF
TRBJ1-1,.,TRBV4-2,.,TGTGCCAGCAGCCAAGATCCAGGGAACACTGAAGCTTTCTTT,CASSQDPGNTEAFF
TRBJ1-2,.,TRBV7-9,.,TGTGCCAGCAGTAGAGACTATGGCTACACCTTC,CASSRDYGYTF
TRBJ1-4,TRBD1,TRBV18,.,TGTGCCAGCTCCGCGGGGACAGAACCTAGTCATGAAAAACTGTTTTTT,CASSAGTEPSHEKLFF
TRBJ2-1,TRBD2,TRBV9,.,TGTGCCAGCAGCATTCATAGCGGGGGGAGGAACAATGAGCAGTTCTTC,CASSIHSGGRNNEQFF
TRBJ1-2,TRBD1,TRBV19,.,TGTGCCAGTAGTGGAGATACGGGACAGAGCTATGGCTACACCTTC,CASSGDTGQSYGYTF
TRBJ1-3,TRBD1,TRBV6-6,.,TGTGCCAGCAGTTATGGGACAGACTCTGGAAACACCATATATTTT,CASSYGTDSGNTIYF
TRBJ1-3,TRBD1,TRBV4-2,.,TGTGCCAGCAGCCCGACAGGGAGGGGAAACACCATATATTTT,CASSPTGRGNTIYF
TRBJ1-1,.,TRBV9,.,TGTGCCGGCAGCGTAGCAGGACTCACTGAAGCTTTCTTT,CAGSVAGLTEAFF
TRBJ1-2,TRBD1,TRBV5-1,.,TGCGCCAGCAGCTATACAGGGGACGGCTACACCTTC,CASSYTGDGYTF
TRBJ1-2,.,TRBV11-3,few,TGTGCCAGCACCCCGACCGGAGAAACGTATGGCTACACCTTC,CASTPTGETYGYTF
TRBJ2-5,TRBD2,TRBV5-4,.,TGTGCCAGCAGCTCCATAGCGGGGGAAGAGACCCAGTACTTC,CASSSIAGEETQYF
TRBJ2-3,TRBD2,TRBV6-4,few,TGTGCCAGCAGTGACTCGACTAGCGGGGAGGGTACAGATACGCAGTATTTT,CASSDSTSGEGTDTQYF
TRBJ2-7,.,TRBV6-5,once,TGTGCCACCCGACAGACCTCCTACGAGCAGTACTTC,CATRQTSYEQYF
TRBJ1-6,.,TRBV7-3,.,TGTGCCAGCAGCCAAAATGGGGGCGGTAGTTCACCCCTCCACTTT,CASSQNGGGSSPLHF
TRBJ2-7,TRBD2,TRBV9,.,TGTGCCAGCAGCGCAGGGACTAGCGGGGGGGGTCTAGGAGAGCAGTACTTC,CASSAGTSGGGLGEQYF
TRBJ1-3,.,TRBV6-1,few,TGTGCCAGCAGTAACCCCAGACACTCTGGAAACACCATATATTTT,CASSNPRHSGNTIYF
TRBJ2-5,.,TRBV10-3,.,TGTGCCATCAGTGCGCCCGGAGAGACCCAGTACTTC,CAISAPGETQYF
TRBJ1-2,.,TRBV6-4,once,TGTGCCAGCAGTGACTCCGAGGGCGCGGGGGGCTACACCTTC,CASSDSEGAGGYTF